This paragraph covers one T cell receptor (beta chain) sequence. In the source study's methods: Reference gene primers were amplified, and this amplification served to estimate nucleated cell counts. Using immunoSEQ multiplex PCR, the repertoire was profiled, and TCRdb retains in-frame clones only, with some absent. That table supplies the V and J calls and clone size; D and trimming were determined from the DNA. The sample has tens of thousands of clones, about nine tenths seen once; the top ten hold around 14%. This sample stems from a study of blood T cell repertoires in COVID-19. About the study: Whether acute or convalescent, the COVID-19 samples came from the United States, Italy and Spain. The analysed material was cDNA or gDNA that came from T cells, B-cell-depleted T cells, or PBMCs.

V lost 1 base to trimming and J lost 1 base, with 7 bases between them. Germline lookup yields CDR1 KGHSH and CDR2 LQKENI. This CDR3 has 14 amino acids. The sequenced sample was peripheral blood. The clonotype was recovered from a male donor with acute or convalescent COVID-19. The chain combines TRBV18 with TRBJ1-1, with a weak D call TRBD1 (6 bases). The DNA of the CDR3 is TGTGCCAGCTCACCACGACAGGAGAACACTGAAGCTTTCTTT. Translation: CASSPRQENTEAFF.